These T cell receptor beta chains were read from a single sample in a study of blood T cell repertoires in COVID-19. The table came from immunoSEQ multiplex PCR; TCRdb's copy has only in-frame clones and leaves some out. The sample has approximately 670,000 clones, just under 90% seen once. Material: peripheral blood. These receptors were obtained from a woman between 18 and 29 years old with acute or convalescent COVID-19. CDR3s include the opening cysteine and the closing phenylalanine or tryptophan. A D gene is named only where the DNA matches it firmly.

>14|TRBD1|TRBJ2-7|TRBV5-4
CASSSRTGSYEQYF
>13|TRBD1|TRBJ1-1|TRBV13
CASSEQGYVEAFF
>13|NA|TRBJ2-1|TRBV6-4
CASSLGTYNEQFF
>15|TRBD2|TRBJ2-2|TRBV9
CASSVEGRGEEELFF
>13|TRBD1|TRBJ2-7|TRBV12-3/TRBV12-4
CASSLGTGLHRYF
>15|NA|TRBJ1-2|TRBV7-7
CASSLRQGQVYGYTF
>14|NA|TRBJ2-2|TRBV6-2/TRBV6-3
CASSTGLEIGELFF
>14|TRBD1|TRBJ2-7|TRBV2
CASTLGQGPNEQYF
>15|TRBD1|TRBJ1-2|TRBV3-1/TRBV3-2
CASSQEQGQRGGYTF
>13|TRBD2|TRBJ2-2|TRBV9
CASSFREGGELFF
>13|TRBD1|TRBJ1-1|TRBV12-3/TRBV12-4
CASTQRTGSEAFF
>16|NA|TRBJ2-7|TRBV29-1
CSPSFRDFGSTYEQYF
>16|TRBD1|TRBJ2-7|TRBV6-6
CASSRQGKWYSYEQYF
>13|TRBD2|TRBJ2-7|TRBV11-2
CASSFLVGGEQYF
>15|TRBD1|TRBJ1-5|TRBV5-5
CASSFGTGDNQPQHF
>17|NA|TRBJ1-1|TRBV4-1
CASSQTGGRIMNTEAFF
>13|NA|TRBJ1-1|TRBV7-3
CASSFNRNTEAFF
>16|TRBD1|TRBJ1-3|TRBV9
CASSRRTGAEGNTIYF
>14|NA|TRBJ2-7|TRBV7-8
CASSKLQGRNEQYF
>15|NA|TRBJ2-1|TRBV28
CASSPDLGGAGEQFF
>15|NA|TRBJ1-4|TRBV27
CASSLRGGESEKLFF
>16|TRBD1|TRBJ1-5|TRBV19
CASSIGTGLSNQPQHF
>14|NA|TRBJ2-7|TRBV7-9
CASSSTSGNYEQYF
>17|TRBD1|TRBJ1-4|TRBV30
CAWGGQGEVVLSEKLFF
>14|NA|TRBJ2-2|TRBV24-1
CATTPGQNTGELFF
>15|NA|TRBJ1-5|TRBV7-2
CASSLVSGGRQPQHF
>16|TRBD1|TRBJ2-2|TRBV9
CASSAWDRPNTGELFF
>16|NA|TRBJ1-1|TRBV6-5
CASSYSISRLHTEAFF
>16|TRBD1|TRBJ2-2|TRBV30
CAWSVRRQGDTGELFF
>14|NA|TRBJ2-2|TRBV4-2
CASNPRTNTGELFF
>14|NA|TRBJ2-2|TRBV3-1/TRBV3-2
CASSQDTVTGELFF
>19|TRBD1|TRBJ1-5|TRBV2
CASSEPGQGGRVGNQPQHF
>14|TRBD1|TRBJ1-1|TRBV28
CASSSTGERAEAFF
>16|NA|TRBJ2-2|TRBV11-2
CASSLAGSPYAGELFF
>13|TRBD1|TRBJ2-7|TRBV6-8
CASTGTVSYEQYF
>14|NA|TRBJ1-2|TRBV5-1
CASSLGPGRYGYTF
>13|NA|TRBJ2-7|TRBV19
CASSMGQGYEQYF
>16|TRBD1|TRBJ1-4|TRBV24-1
CATSDGRGISNEKLFF
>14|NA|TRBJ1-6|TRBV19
CASCYGEPNSPLHF
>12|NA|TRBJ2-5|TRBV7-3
CASSLTEETQYF